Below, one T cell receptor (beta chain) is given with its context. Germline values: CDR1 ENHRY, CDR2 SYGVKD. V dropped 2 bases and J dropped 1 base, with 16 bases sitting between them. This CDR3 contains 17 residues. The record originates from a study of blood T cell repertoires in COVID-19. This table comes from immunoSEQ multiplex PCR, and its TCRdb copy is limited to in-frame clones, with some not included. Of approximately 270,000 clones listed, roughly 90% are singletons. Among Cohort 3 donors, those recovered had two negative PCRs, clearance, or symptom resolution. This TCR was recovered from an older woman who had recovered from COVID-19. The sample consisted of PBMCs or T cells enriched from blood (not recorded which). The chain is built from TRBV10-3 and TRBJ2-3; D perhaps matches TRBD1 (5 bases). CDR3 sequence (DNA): TGTGCCATCAGTGAGAAGGGGCCCCTTACGGGCACAGATACGCAGTATTTT. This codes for CAISEKGPLTGTDTQYF.